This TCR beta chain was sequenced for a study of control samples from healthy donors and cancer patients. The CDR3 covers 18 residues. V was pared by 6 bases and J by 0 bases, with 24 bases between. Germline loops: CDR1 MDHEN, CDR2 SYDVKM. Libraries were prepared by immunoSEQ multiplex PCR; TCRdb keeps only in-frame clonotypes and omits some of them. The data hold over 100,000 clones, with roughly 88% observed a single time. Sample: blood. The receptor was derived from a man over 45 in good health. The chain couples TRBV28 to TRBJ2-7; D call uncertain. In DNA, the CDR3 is TGTGCCAGCAGCCCGCTTAGGCCGTCGCTCGATGTCTCCTACGAGCAGTACTTC. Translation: CASSPLRPSLDVSYEQYF.